These 17 T cell receptor beta chains were all obtained from the same sample, sequenced in a study of shared T cell receptors in the human thymus. Assay: immunoSEQ multiplex PCR; the TCRdb copy retains only in-frame clones and omits some. The top ten clones hold approximately 0.0097% of a sample with about 660,000 clones, around 87% of them seen once. The sample was also reused in another study, on human thymus T cells.

The sample consisted of thymocytes. All receptors derive from a boy less than two years old with a congenital heart defect.

Comment on this clone: The junction differs from germline at one of its ends, possibly a read error. The identical CDR3 is also encoded by other nucleotide sequences in the sample. This chain connects TRBV28 to TRBJ1-6; possible D gene TRBD1, 5 bases. Germline V lookup: CDR1 MDHEN, CDR2 SYDVKM. The CDR3 extends over 15 amino acids. The CDR3 DNA follows: TGTGCCAGCAGCCTAACACAGGACCTCTATTCCCCCCTCCACTTT. It encodes CASSLTQDLYSPLHF.

The chain is built from TRBV28 and TRBJ2-3; D ambiguous. The CDR3 has 15 amino acids. CDR1 is MDHEN and CDR2 is SYDVKM in the germline V gene. Trimming cost V 2 bases and J 2 bases, with 11 bases left between them. The CDR3 DNA sequence: TGTGCCAGCAGTTTAAACAGAAAAATCACAGATACGCAGTATTTT. Amino acids: CASSLNRKITDTQYF.

The chain has TRBV11-2 and TRBJ2-7; 7 positions match TRBD2. Per the germline V gene, CDR1 is SGHAT and CDR2 is FQNNGV. V gave up 5 bases and J gave up 0 bases; unmatched junction bases: 10. The length of the CDR3 is 16 residues. CDR3 amino acids: CASSLPSGGSSYEQYF. Written as DNA, the CDR3 is TGTGCCAGCAGCCTCCCCTCGGGGGGAAGCTCCTACGAGCAGTACTTC.

This chain joins TRBV7-2 and TRBJ2-3; D not resolved. The germline V gene has CDR1 SGHTA and CDR2 FQGNSA. This CDR3 is built from 12 residues. V lost 4 bases and J 5 bases, leaving 7 bases between the germline ends. This chain's CDR3 is CASSSHGDTQYF. CDR3 nucleotide sequence: TGTGCCAGCAGCTCCCACGGAGATACGCAGTATTTT. Full variable domain (rest looked up from reference TRBV7-2 and TRBJ2-3): GAGVSQSPSNKVTEKGKDVELRCDPISGHTALYWYRQSLGQGLEFLIYFQGNSAPDKSGLPSDRFSAERTGGSVSTLTIQRTQQEDSAVYLCASSSHGDTQYFGPGTRLTVL.

Written as DNA, the CDR3 is TGCAGCGTTGAAGATCGGGAGGGACGGCTGGAAGGAAACACCATATATTTT. This gives the protein CSVEDREGRLEGNTIYF. The rearrangement uses TRBV29-1 and TRBJ1-3, with a weak D call TRBD1 (5 bases). Trimming took off 0 bases at V and 4 bases at J, with 19 bases between the two ends. Germline CDR1 SQVTM, CDR2 ANQGSEA. The CDR3 is 17 amino acids. The variable domain in full, with the rest retrieved from reference TRBV29-1 and TRBJ1-3, is SAVISQKPSRDICQRGTSLTIQCQVDSQVTMMFWYRQQPGQSLTLIATANQGSEATYESGFVIDKFPISRPNLTFSTLTVSNMSPEDSSIYLCSVEDREGRLEGNTIYFGEGSWLTVV.

The J gene is TRBJ2-5, the V gene TRBV7-2, with D tentatively TRBD2 (6 bases). V was clipped by 2 bases and J by 4 bases, with 20 bases between them. CDR3 length: 17 amino acids. Germline lookup yields CDR1 SGHTA and CDR2 FQGNSA. This chain's CDR3 is CASSLSWAGMEGETQYF. The CDR3 nucleotides are TGTGCCAGCAGCTTAAGTTGGGCGGGAATGGAAGGAGAGACCCAGTACTTC.

V is TRBV28 and J is TRBJ2-1; D may be TRBD1 (6 bases). The CDR3 extends over 15 amino acids. Trimming removed 3 bases at V and 4 bases at J, with 13 bases between. CDR1 is MDHEN and CDR2 is SYDVKM in the germline V gene. The DNA for the CDR3 is TGTGCCAGCAGTTTGTGGACAGAGGTATACAATGAGCAGTTCTTC. Residues: CASSLWTEVYNEQFF.

The genes are TRBV7-6 and TRBJ2-3, with D possibly matching TRBD2 (5 bases). Trimming took off 5 bases at V and 8 bases at J, with 20 bases between the two ends. Germline-derived CDR1 and CDR2 are SGHVS and FNYEAQ. This CDR3 has 15 amino acids. In DNA form, the CDR3 reads TGTGCCAGCAGCGACGCCGAGGTTTCTGCGGGTACGCAGTATTTT. Protein: CASSDAEVSAGTQYF.

The chain combines TRBV7-4 with TRBJ2-5; the D gene is possibly TRBD1 (5 bases). The length of the CDR3 is 16 residues. The V end lost 0 bases, the J end lost 3 bases, and 14 bases lay between the germline ends. The germline V gene has CDR1 SGHVT and CDR2 SQSDAQ. CDR3 residues: CASSLAGRGREETQYF. The DNA for the CDR3 is TGTGCCAGCAGCTTAGCTGGAAGGGGCCGGGAAGAGACCCAGTACTTC. Combining the CDR3 with reference TRBV7-4 and TRBJ2-5 gives the whole variable domain GAGVSQSPRYKVAKRGRDVALRCDSISGHVTLYWYRQTLGQGSEVLTYSQSDAQRDKSGRPSGRFSAERPERSVSTLKIQRTEQGDSAVYLCASSLAGRGREETQYFGPGTRLLVL.

This clone was seen more than once but under ten times. The genes are TRBV28 and TRBJ1-4; 7 bases line up with TRBD1. There are 14 residues in the CDR3. The trim removed 6 bases at V and 8 bases at J, leaving 9 bases unmatched. Germline CDR1 reads MDHEN; CDR2 reads SYDVKM. As DNA, the CDR3 is TGTGCCAGCAGCTTTAGGGACAGTGCGGAAAAACTGTTTTTT. This sequence encodes CASSFRDSAEKLFF.

This chain links TRBV30 with TRBJ2-1; perhaps TRBD2 as D (5 bases). Germline V CDR1 and CDR2: GTSNPN, SVGIG (reference sequence). The CDR3 extends over 12 amino acids. V dropped 4 bases and J dropped 6 bases, with 10 bases sitting between them. Here the CDR3 DNA reads TGTGCCTGGATGGGAGCCGTCAATGAGCAGTTCTTC. It codes for CAWMGAVNEQFF.

The chain recombines TRBV5-1 with TRBJ2-1, with 11 bases identical to TRBD2. The junction had 15 bases not matched to a gene; V was cut back by 1 base and J by 0 bases. Germline loops: CDR1 SGHRS, CDR2 YFSETQ. The CDR3 consists of 21 residues. The DNA for the CDR3 is TGCGCCAGCAGCTTGATCCCTAGCGGGAGGTCCTTGGTTGGCTCCTACAATGAGCAGTTCTTC. It translates to CASSLIPSGRSLVGSYNEQFF. The variable domain in full, completed from reference TRBV5-1 and TRBJ2-1, reads KAGVTQTPRYLIKTRGQQVTLSCSPISGHRSVSWYQQTPGQGLQFLFEYFSETQRNKGNFPGRFSGRQFSNSRSEMNVSTLELGDSALYLCASSLIPSGRSLVGSYNEQFFGPGTRLTVL.

The chain combines TRBV30 with TRBJ1-3, with no clear D. Trimming shortened V by 3 bases and J by 0 bases, and 12 bases separated the two germline ends. Germline-derived CDR1 and CDR2 are GTSNPN and SVGIG (reference sequence). The CDR3 contains 15 residues. This CDR3 reads CAWSREVPSGNTIYF. The CDR3 DNA reads TGTGCCTGGAGCCGGGAGGTGCCCTCTGGAAACACCATATATTTT.

The CDR3 region is CASSNGQGVIQPQHF. CDR3 nucleotides: TGTGCCAGCAGCAACGGACAGGGGGTCATTCAGCCCCAGCATTTT. This chain links TRBV28 with TRBJ1-5; TRBD1 agrees at 10 bases. CDR1 MDHEN and CDR2 SYDVKM come from the germline V gene. This CDR3 contains 15 residues. V shed 6 bases and J 6 bases; nucleotides not matched to a gene: 8.

A single count supports this clone. The chain couples TRBV19 to TRBJ1-5; weak D call: TRBD1 (6 bases). The CDR3 extends over 16 amino acids. V was pared by 11 bases and J by 1 base, with 21 bases between. The germline CDR1 and CDR2 sequences are LNHDA and SQIVND (reference sequence). This CDR3 reads CASRVAGAVSNQPQHF. In DNA form, the CDR3 reads TGTGCCTCCCGGGTGGCGGGGGCTGTAAGCAATCAGCCCCAGCATTTT.

This sequence joins TRBV27 and TRBJ1-1, with 8 bases identical to TRBD1. Unmatched junction bases numbered 7, after V lost 7 bases and J lost 0 bases. Germline V gives CDR1 MNHEY, CDR2 SMNVEV (reference sequence). The CDR3 length is 15 residues. The CDR3: CASIGQGGMNTEAFF. The CDR3 nucleotides read TGTGCCAGCATCGGACAGGGTGGAATGAACACTGAAGCTTTCTTT.

The chain joins TRBV4-3 to TRBJ2-5; TRBD2 aligns across 7 bases. Germline values: CDR1 LGHNA, CDR2 YSLEER. This CDR3 comprises 20 residues. V was clipped by 2 bases and J by 0 bases; unmatched bases: 18. The CDR3 nucleotides read TGCGCCAGCAGCCAAACTTCCGGGACTACCTTTGACCCGTACCAAGAGACCCAGTACTTC. Amino acids: CASSQTSGTTFDPYQETQYF.